Below, 29 T cell receptor beta chains from the same sample are listed, as sequenced in a study of cytomegalovirus exposure and HLA in healthy donors. Using immunoSEQ multiplex PCR, the repertoire was profiled, and TCRdb retains in-frame clones only, with some absent. The sample contains about 120,000 clones, roughly nine tenths of which appear only once. The sample comprised PBMCs. The receptors come from a woman younger than 35 in good health and CMV-seronegative.

The chain joins TRBV7-8 to TRBJ2-7, with D maybe TRBD1 (5 bases). The CDR3 sequence is 14 residues long. Trimming left V 5 bases short and J 7 bases short, with 18 bases between. The germline CDR1 and CDR2 sequences are SGHVS and FQNEAQ. The CDR3 DNA reads TGTGCCAGCAGCACGAACCGGGCAGGGTTTGAGCAGTACTTC. Translating it yields CASSTNRAGFEQYF.

The J gene is TRBJ2-1, the V gene TRBV18; 7 nucleotides match TRBD2. The CDR3 sequence is 15 residues long. The germline V gene encodes CDR1 KGHSH and CDR2 LQKENI. V was clipped by 2 bases and J by 5 bases; unmatched bases: 6. CDR3 amino acids: CASSPRLADDNEQFF. The CDR3 DNA follows: TGTGCCAGCTCACCAAGACTAGCAGATGACAATGAGCAGTTCTTC. Complete variable domain (other parts from reference TRBV18 and TRBJ2-1): NAGVMQNPRHLVRRRGQEARLRCSPMKGHSHVYWYRQLPEEGLKFMVYLQKENIIDESGMPKERFSAEFPKEGPSILRIQQVVRGDSAAYFCASSPRLADDNEQFFGPGTRLTVL.

V is TRBV9 and J is TRBJ2-1, with D tentatively TRBD2 (5 bases). Germline-derived CDR1 and CDR2 are SGDLS and YYNGEE. The CDR3 extends over 12 amino acids. V was pared by 0 bases and J by 8 bases, with 6 bases between. CDR3 DNA sequence: TGTGCCAGCAGCGTAGGGGGAGATGAGCAGTTCTTC. This sequence encodes CASSVGGDEQFF.

This rearrangement joins TRBV11-2 to TRBJ2-7; D is unclear. CDR1 and CDR2 (germline): SGHAT, FQNNGV. The CDR3 has 11 amino acids. V was trimmed by 5 bases and J by 3 bases, leaving 5 bases between them. The CDR3 coding sequence is TGTGCCAGCAGCCCCTACTACGAGCAGTACTTC. It translates to CASSPYYEQYF.

This CDR3 is CSVESQGKQYF. The CDR3 coding sequence is TGCAGCGTTGAATCACAGGGCAAGCAGTACTTC. This sequence joins TRBV29-1 and TRBJ2-7; D might be TRBD1 (6 bases). Trimming removed 2 bases from V and 8 bases from J, with 10 bases in between. The CDR3 sequence is 11 residues long. The V gene's germline CDR1 is SQVTM and CDR2 ANQGSEA.

The V call is TRBV10-3, the J call TRBJ1-5; 7 bases are a match to TRBD1. This CDR3 comprises 12 residues. Looked up from germline, CDR1 is ENHRY and CDR2 is SYGVKD. V trimming: 8 bases; J trimming: 5 bases; junction bases outside the gene matches: 3. The CDR3 region is CAIGTADQPQHF. CDR3 nucleotides: TGTGCCATCGGGACAGCGGATCAGCCCCAGCATTTT.

Notes on this clone: Additional DNA sequences in this sample encode the identical CDR3. J is TRBJ2-7 and V is TRBV5-1; no firm D call. Germline lookup yields CDR1 SGHRS and CDR2 YFSETQ. Trimming took off 0 bases at V and 6 bases at J, with 4 bases between the two ends. This CDR3 spans 11 amino acids. The CDR3 region is CASSLDREQYF. DNA of the CDR3: TGCGCCAGCAGCTTGGATCGCGAGCAGTACTTC.

The chain joins TRBV4-1 to TRBJ1-1; D call uncertain. V lost 0 bases and J lost 11, with 13 bases in between. The CDR3 extends over 13 amino acids. Germline CDR1 is MGHRA and CDR2 is YSYEKL. The CDR3 is CASSQDTGSTAFF. The DNA of the CDR3 is TGCGCCAGCAGCCAAGATACGGGATCGACTGCTTTCTTT.

The DNA for the CDR3 is TGTGCCAGCAGTTTCCGGGATACTACGCAGTATTTT. Translated, it gives CASSFRDTTQYF. The chain is built from TRBV11-2 and TRBJ2-3, with D maybe TRBD2 (5 bases). CDR3 length: 12 residues. V lost 6 bases to trimming and J lost 8 bases, with 12 bases between them. Germline loops: CDR1 SGHAT, CDR2 FQNNGV. Variable domain in full (rest from reference TRBV11-2 and TRBJ2-3): EAGVAQSPRYKIIEKRQSVAFWCNPISGHATLYWYQQILGQGPKLLIQFQNNGVVDDSQLPKDRFSAERLKGVDSTLKIQPAKLEDSAVYLCASSFRDTTQYFGPGTRLTVL.

The chain employs TRBV7-2 and TRBJ2-7, with TRBD2 matching 8 bases. Germline V gives CDR1 SGHTA, CDR2 FQGNSA. CDR3 size: 13 residues. V shed 5 bases, J shed 3 bases, and the junction held 3 bases outside the gene matches. The CDR3 loop reads CASSRTSGYEQYF. CDR3 bases: TGTGCCAGCAGCCGAACTAGCGGCTACGAGCAGTACTTC.

This clone was seen repeatedly, ten times or more. CDR3 bases: TGTGCCAGCAGTGGTTCAGGGGGCTATGGCTACACCTTC. It is translated as CASSGSGGYGYTF. The chain links TRBV2 to TRBJ1-2; 7 bases fit TRBD1. Germline V CDR1 and CDR2: SNHLY, FYNNEI. V was pared by 4 bases and J by 4 bases, with 3 bases of the junction left unmatched. CDR3 length: 13 residues.

This chain uses TRBV6-5 with TRBJ1-1; D call uncertain. Germline CDR1 MNHEY, CDR2 SVGAGI. This CDR3 has 14 residues. V lost 4 bases and J lost 5, with 14 bases in between. DNA of the CDR3: TGTGCCAGCAGTTTCGCCGGGGAGGGAACTGAAGCTTTCTTT. As protein: CASSFAGEGTEAFF.

This clone was counted between two and nine times. J is TRBJ2-2 and V is TRBV5-5, with D possibly matching TRBD1 (6 bases). The CDR3 consists of 17 residues. Deletions cut 0 bases from V and 7 bases from J, with 19 bases between. Germline CDR1 is SGHKS and CDR2 is YYEKEE (reference sequence). In nucleotides, the CDR3 is TGTGCCAGCAGCTTGGCCATCGGACAGTCCCGCGACGGGGAGCTGTTTTTT. Encoded protein: CASSLAIGQSRDGELFF.

This chain joins TRBV6-4 and TRBJ2-1; a possible D gene is TRBD1 (7 bases). The germline gives CDR1 MRHNA, CDR2 SNTAGT. This CDR3 spans 17 amino acids. Trimming pared 5 bases from V and 7 bases from J, leaving 24 bases between. This chain's CDR3 is CASSKRIAGGGPNEQFF. CDR3 DNA: TGTGCCAGCAGTAAACGAATAGCAGGGGGAGGACCGAATGAGCAGTTCTTC.

The CDR3, as DNA: TGTGCCAGCAGACAGTACCGCAATGAGCAGTTCTTC. The encoded protein is CASRQYRNEQFF. The chain joins TRBV7-8 to TRBJ2-1; D gene unclear. The germline V gene encodes CDR1 SGHVS and CDR2 FQNEAQ. This CDR3 comprises 12 residues. Trimming took 6 bases from V and 6 from J, leaving 9 bases between them. The full variable domain, in which reference TRBV7-8 and TRBJ2-1 provide the parts outside the CDR3, is GAGVSQSPRYKVAKRGQDVALRCDPISGHVSLFWYQQALGQGPEFLTYFQNEAQLDKSGLPSDRFFAERPEGSVSTLKIQRTQQEDSAVYLCASRQYRNEQFFGPGTRLTVL.

The chain combines TRBV29-1 with TRBJ2-7; D perhaps matches TRBD2 (5 bases). V shed 4 bases and J shed 2 bases, with 9 bases lying between them. Germline V gives CDR1 SQVTM, CDR2 ANQGSEA. This CDR3 region has 12 residues. The CDR3 reads CSVVFGAYEQYF. In DNA, the CDR3 is TGCAGCGTTGTCTTCGGGGCCTACGAGCAGTACTTC.

The genes are TRBV2 and TRBJ1-4, with D tentatively TRBD1 (6 bases). The CDR3 length is 14 residues. The V end was cut by 4 bases, the J end by 5 bases, with 11 bases between. Germline values: CDR1 SNHLY, CDR2 FYNNEI. CDR3: CASSGLQGNEKLFF. The CDR3 DNA reads as TGTGCCAGCAGTGGCTTACAGGGAAATGAAAAACTGTTTTTT. The entire variable domain, with the rest obtained from reference TRBV2 and TRBJ1-4, is as follows: EPEVTQTPSHQVTQMGQEVILRCVPISNHLYFYWYRQILGQKVEFLVSFYNNEISEKSEIFDDQFSVERPDGSNFTLKIRSTKLEDSAMYFCASSGLQGNEKLFFGSGTQLSVL.

CDR3 DNA sequence: TGTGCCAGTAGTCCGCGGACAGCCCTCTACGAGCAGTACTTC. Protein sequence: CASSPRTALYEQYF. The chain employs TRBV19 and TRBJ2-7; D is perhaps TRBD1 (6 bases). The CDR3 totals 14 residues. In germline, CDR1 is LNHDA, CDR2 SQIVND (reference sequence). V gave up 5 bases and J gave up 3 bases, with 14 bases separating them.

This chain connects TRBV2 to TRBJ2-1; D possibly corresponds to TRBD2 (7 bases). The V end was cut by 3 bases, the J end by 9 bases, with 18 bases between. This CDR3 is built from 15 residues. In germline, CDR1 is SNHLY, CDR2 FYNNEI. The CDR3 sequence: CASSEAGAGSVEQFF. The CDR3 DNA is TGTGCCAGCAGTGAGGCGGGGGCCGGTAGCGTTGAGCAGTTCTTC.

This clone was observed once. The rearrangement links TRBV7-9 to TRBJ2-7; 10 nucleotides line up with TRBD2. The germline V gene encodes CDR1 SEHNR and CDR2 FQNEAQ (reference sequence). The CDR3 is made up of 15 amino acids. Trimming cost V 2 bases and J 4 bases; bases outside gene matches: 5. CDR3 protein: CASSLLTSGMYEQYF. CDR3 bases: TGTGCCAGCAGCTTATTAACTAGCGGGATGTACGAGCAGTACTTC.

This chain uses TRBV19 with TRBJ1-3, with D uncertain. Trimming took 3 bases from V and 2 from J, leaving 8 bases between them. Per germline, CDR1 LNHDA and CDR2 SQIVND (reference sequence). The CDR3 loop spans 14 amino acids. The CDR3 protein is CASSIEAAGNTIYF. In nucleotides, the CDR3 is TGTGCCAGTAGTATCGAGGCAGCTGGAAACACCATATATTTT.

The chain combines TRBV7-8 with TRBJ1-1, with no clear D. Trimming left V 1 base short and J 1 base short, with 10 bases between. Looked up from germline, CDR1 is SGHVS and CDR2 is FQNEAQ. The CDR3 extends over 15 amino acids. The CDR3 loop reads CASSLERFRNTEAFF. The CDR3 DNA is TGTGCCAGCAGCTTAGAGCGGTTCCGGAACACTGAAGCTTTCTTT.

In its sample, this clone was seen once. V is TRBV30 and J is TRBJ2-7, with 10 bases aligning to TRBD2. V trimming: 3 bases; J trimming: 5 bases; junction bases outside the gene matches: 7. Germline CDR1 reads GTSNPN; CDR2 reads SVGIG (reference sequence). CDR3 length: 14 residues. Written as DNA, the CDR3 is TGTGCCTGGAGCGTTCCAGCGGGAGGGGACGAGCAGTACTTC. The encoded protein is CAWSVPAGGDEQYF.

The chain is built from TRBV6-1 and TRBJ2-1; tentatively, D is TRBD2 (7 bases). Trimming cost V 8 bases and J 4 bases, with 18 bases left between them. CDR1 MNHNS and CDR2 SASEGT come from the germline V gene. The CDR3 contains 15 residues. The CDR3 loop is CASGEGHPLYNEQFF. The CDR3 region has the DNA TGTGCCAGCGGGGAGGGACACCCTTTGTACAATGAGCAGTTCTTC.

There are a few counts of this clone. The V call is TRBV7-9, the J call TRBJ2-7, with 10 bases aligning to TRBD2. Germline-derived CDR1 and CDR2 are SEHNR and FQNEAQ (reference sequence). J gave up 3 bases and V 5 bases, and 10 bases lay outside the gene matches. This CDR3 region has 16 residues. In DNA form, the CDR3 reads TGTGCCAGCAGCCCTTTTAGGACTAGCGGAATCTACGAGCAGTACTTC. Translation gives CASSPFRTSGIYEQYF.

Many counts were recorded for this clone. The V call is TRBV18, the J call TRBJ1-2; D not resolved. Germline V gene sequence: CDR1 KGHSH, CDR2 LQKENI. V dropped 1 base and J dropped 0 bases, with 9 bases sitting between them. The CDR3 is 15 residues long. The CDR3 DNA is TGTGCCAGCTCACCACGTGGCAGTACTAACTATGGCTACACCTTC. It specifies CASSPRGSTNYGYTF.

The rearrangement joins TRBV18 to TRBJ2-7; 8 nucleotides align to TRBD1. J gave up 4 bases and V 3 bases, and 8 bases lay outside the gene matches. Germline-derived CDR1 and CDR2 are KGHSH and LQKENI. CDR3 length: 15 amino acids. The DNA of the CDR3 is TGTGCCAGCTCACCTTCCGCGACAGGGGTGTACGAGCAGTACTTC. The encoded protein is CASSPSATGVYEQYF. Combining the CDR3 with reference TRBV18 and TRBJ2-7 gives the whole variable domain NAGVMQNPRHLVRRRGQEARLRCSPMKGHSHVYWYRQLPEEGLKFMVYLQKENIIDESGMPKERFSAEFPKEGPSILRIQQVVRGDSAAYFCASSPSATGVYEQYFGPGTRLTVT.

V gene TRBV19 combines with J gene TRBJ2-7; possible D gene TRBD1, 7 bases. Trimming took 3 bases from V and 3 from J, leaving 15 bases between them. This CDR3 is 15 amino acids long. Germline V gene lookup returns CDR1 LNHDA and CDR2 SQIVND (reference sequence). CDR3 protein: CASSIAGQTFYEQYF. The CDR3 nucleotides read TGTGCCAGTAGTATCGCGGGACAGACCTTCTACGAGCAGTACTTC.

The V call is TRBV5-4, the J call TRBJ2-7, with D maybe TRBD2 (5 bases). Looked up from germline, CDR1 is SGHNT and CDR2 is YYREEE (reference sequence). CDR3 length: 17 residues. Trimming stripped 4 bases from V and 0 bases from J, with 20 bases between. The CDR3 loop is CASSAVIPDSGSYEQYF. The CDR3 bases are TGTGCCAGCAGCGCGGTTATTCCGGACTCGGGCTCCTACGAGCAGTACTTC.